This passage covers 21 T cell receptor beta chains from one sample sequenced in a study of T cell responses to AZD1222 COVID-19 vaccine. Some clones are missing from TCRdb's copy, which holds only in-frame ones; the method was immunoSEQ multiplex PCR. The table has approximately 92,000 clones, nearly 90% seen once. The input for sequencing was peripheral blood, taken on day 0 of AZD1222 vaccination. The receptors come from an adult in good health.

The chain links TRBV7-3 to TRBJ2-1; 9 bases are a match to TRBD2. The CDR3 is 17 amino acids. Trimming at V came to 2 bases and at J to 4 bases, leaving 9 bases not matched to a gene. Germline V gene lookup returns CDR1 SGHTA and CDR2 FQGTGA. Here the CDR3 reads CASSLVKRGEYYNEQFF. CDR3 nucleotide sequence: TGTGCCAGCAGCTTAGTAAAGCGGGGGGAATATTACAATGAGCAGTTCTTC.

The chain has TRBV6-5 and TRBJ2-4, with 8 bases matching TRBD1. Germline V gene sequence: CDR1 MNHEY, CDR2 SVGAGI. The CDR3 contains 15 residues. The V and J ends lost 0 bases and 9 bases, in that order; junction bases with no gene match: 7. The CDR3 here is CASSYSGQGASIQYF. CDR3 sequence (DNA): TGTGCCAGCAGTTACTCGGGGCAGGGGGCAAGCATTCAGTACTTC.

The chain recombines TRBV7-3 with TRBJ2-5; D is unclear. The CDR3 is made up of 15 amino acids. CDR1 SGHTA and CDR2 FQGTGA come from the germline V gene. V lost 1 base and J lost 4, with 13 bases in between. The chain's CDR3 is CASSLSPGSSETQYF. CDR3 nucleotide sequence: TGTGCCAGCAGCTTAAGTCCAGGATCGTCAGAGACCCAGTACTTC. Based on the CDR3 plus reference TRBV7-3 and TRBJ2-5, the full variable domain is GAGVSQTPSNKVTEKGKYVELRCDPISGHTALYWYRQSLGQGPEFLIYFQGTGAADDSGLPNDRFFAVRPEGSVSTLKIQRTERGDSAVYLCASSLSPGSSETQYFGPGTRLLVL.

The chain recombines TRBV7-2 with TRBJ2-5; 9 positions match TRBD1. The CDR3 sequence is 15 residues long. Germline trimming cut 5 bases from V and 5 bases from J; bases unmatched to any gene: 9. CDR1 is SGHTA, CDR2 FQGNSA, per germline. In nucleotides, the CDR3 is TGTGCCAGCAGCCCCCGATCGACAGGGGGGGAGACCCAGTACTTC. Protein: CASSPRSTGGETQYF. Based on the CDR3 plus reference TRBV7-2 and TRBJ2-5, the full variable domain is GAGVSQSPSNKVTEKGKDVELRCDPISGHTALYWYRQSLGQGLEFLIYFQGNSAPDKSGLPSDRFSAERTGGSVSTLTIQRTQQEDSAVYLCASSPRSTGGETQYFGPGTRLLVL.

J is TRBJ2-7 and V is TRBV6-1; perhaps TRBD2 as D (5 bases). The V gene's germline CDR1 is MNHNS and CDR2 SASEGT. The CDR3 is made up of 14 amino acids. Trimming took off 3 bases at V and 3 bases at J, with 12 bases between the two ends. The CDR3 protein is CASSDRRSGYEQYV. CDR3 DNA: TGTGCCAGCAGTGATCGGAGAAGCGGCTACGAGCAGTACGTC.

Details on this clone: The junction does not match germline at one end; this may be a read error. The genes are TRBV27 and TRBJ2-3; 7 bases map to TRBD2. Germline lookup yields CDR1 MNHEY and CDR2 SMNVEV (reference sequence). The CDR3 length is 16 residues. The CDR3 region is CASSLSSGVGTDTQYF. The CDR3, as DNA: TGTGCCAGCAGTCTATCTAGCGGCGTAGGCACAGATACGCAGTATTTT.

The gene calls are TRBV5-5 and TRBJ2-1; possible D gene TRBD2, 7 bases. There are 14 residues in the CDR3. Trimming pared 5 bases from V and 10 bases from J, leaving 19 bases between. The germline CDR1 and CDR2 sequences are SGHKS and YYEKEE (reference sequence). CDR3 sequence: CASSYRGAGWEQFF. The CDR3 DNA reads TGTGCCAGCAGTTACCGGGGGGCGGGATGGGAGCAGTTCTTC.

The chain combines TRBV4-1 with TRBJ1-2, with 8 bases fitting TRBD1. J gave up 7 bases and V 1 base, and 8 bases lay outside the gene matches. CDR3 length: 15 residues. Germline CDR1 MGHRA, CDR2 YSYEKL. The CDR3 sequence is CASSQVGGQVFGYTF. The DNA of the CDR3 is TGCGCCAGCAGCCAAGTGGGGGGACAGGTCTTTGGCTACACCTTC.

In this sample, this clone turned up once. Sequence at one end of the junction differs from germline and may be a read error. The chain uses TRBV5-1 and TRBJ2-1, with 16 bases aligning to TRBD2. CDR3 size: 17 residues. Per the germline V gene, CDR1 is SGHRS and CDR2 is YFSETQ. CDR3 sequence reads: CASNPGTSGRAYNEQFF. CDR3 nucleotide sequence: TGTGCCAGCAACCCGGGGACTAGCGGGAGGGCCTACAATGAGCAGTTCTTC.

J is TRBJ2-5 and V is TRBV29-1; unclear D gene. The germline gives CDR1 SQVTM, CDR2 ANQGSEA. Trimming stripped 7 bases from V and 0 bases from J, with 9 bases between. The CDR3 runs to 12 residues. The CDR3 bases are TGCAGCGGCTCCAAGTACCAAGAGACCCAGTACTTC. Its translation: CSGSKYQETQYF.

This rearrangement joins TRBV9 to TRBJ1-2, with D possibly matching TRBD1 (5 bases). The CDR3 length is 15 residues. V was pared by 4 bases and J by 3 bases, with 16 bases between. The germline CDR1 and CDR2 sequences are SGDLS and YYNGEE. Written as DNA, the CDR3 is TGTGCCAGCAGCTCCCCCCGGGGCACTTACTATGGCTACACCTTC. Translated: CASSSPRGTYYGYTF.

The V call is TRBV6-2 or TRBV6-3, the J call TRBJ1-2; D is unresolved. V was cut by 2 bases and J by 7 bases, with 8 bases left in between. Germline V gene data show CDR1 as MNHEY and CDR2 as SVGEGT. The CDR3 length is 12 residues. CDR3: CASSYRTTGYTF. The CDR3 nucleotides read TGTGCCAGCAGTTACCGGACGACTGGCTACACCTTC.

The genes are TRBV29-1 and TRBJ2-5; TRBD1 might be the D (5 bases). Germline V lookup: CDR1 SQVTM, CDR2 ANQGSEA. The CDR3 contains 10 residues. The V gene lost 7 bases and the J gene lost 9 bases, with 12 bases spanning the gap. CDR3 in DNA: TGCAGCGCACGTCAGGGCGCCCAGTACTTC. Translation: CSARQGAQYF.

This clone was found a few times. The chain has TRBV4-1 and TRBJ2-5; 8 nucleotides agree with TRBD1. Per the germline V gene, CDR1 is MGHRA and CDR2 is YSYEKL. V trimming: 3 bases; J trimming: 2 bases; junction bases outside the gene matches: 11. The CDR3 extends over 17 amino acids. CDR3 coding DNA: TGCGCCAGCAGCCAGGGGACAGGTTCGGTGGTACAAGAGACCCAGTACTTC. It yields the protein CASSQGTGSVVQETQYF.

The CDR3 bases are TGCAGTGCTAGTCTCGGGTCATGGGGAGAGACCCAGTACTTC. Translated: CSASLGSWGETQYF. This chain connects TRBV20-1 to TRBJ2-5; D gene uncertain. Trimming removed 3 bases at V and 4 bases at J, with 15 bases between. In germline, CDR1 is DFQATT, CDR2 SNEGSKA (reference sequence). The CDR3 spans 14 residues.

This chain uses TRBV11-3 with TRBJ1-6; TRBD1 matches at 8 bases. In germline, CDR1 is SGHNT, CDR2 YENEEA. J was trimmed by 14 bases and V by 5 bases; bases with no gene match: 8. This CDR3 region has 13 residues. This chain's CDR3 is CASSARGQDTLHF. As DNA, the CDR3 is TGTGCCAGCAGCGCCAGGGGACAGGATACCCTCCACTTT.

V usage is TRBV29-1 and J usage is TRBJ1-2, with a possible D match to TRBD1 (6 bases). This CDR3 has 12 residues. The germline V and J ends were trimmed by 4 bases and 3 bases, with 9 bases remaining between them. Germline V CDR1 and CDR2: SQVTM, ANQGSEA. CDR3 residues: CSVGDIYYGYTF. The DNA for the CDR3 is TGCAGCGTTGGGGACATATACTATGGCTACACCTTC.

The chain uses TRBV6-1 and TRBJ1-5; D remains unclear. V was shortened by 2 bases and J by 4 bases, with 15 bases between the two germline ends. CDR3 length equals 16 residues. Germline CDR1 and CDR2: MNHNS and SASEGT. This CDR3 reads CASSESLRPLNQPQHF. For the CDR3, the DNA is TGTGCCAGCAGTGAATCGCTCCGTCCGCTGAATCAGCCCCAGCATTTT.

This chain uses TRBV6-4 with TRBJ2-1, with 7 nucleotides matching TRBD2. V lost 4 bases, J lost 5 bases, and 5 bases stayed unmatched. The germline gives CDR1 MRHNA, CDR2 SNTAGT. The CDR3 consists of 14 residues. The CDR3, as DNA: TGTGCCAGCAGTGGGTCTAGCGGAAACAATGAGCAGTTCTTC. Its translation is CASSGSSGNNEQFF.

The CDR3 protein is CASSLGTAENQPQHF. CDR3 coding DNA: TGTGCCAGCAGCCTTGGGACAGCCGAAAATCAGCCCCAGCATTTT. V is TRBV7-8 and J is TRBJ1-5; 7 bases fit TRBD1. The CDR3 has 15 residues. With 5 bases clipped from V and 4 bases from J, the junction kept 8 bases outside the gene matches. Germline lookup yields CDR1 SGHVS and CDR2 FQNEAQ.

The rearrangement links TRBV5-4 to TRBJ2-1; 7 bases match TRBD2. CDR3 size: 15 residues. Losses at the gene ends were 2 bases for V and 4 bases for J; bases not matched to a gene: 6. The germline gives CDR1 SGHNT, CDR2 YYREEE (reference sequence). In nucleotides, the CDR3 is TGTGCCAGCAGCTTCCCGGGGGGTCCATACAATGAGCAGTTCTTC. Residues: CASSFPGGPYNEQFF.